This T cell receptor beta chain was profiled in a study of T cells after yellow fever vaccination (dated by TCRdb to 2018 to 2020). Concerning the study at large: The SMART-Seq v4 Ultra Low Input RNA kit was used to prepare libraries from fractions with low cell numbers. To track T-cell clones before and after primary and booster YFV17D yellow fever vaccination, bulk TCR alpha and beta repertoires were sequenced longitudinally. Two healthy male donors, one aged 18 to 30 and one aged 30 to 40 years, were included in the cohort. Bulk PBMC replicates and cell subsets were isolated from blood drawn at multiple timepoints before and after both primary and secondary immunization. Here is what the overall study found, with its caveats: A small share of clonotypes occurred in both CD4 and CD8 compartments, likely arising from convergent recombination. Only a couple of donors were included in the study, so the extent to which the findings can be generalized is limited. Computational filtering was needed because FACS-sorted repertoires could contain abundant contaminating clonotypes from the bulk population. Most clones expanded after primary vaccination (approximately 97% of CD4 and roughly 90% of CD8) were re-detected after the booster, suggesting that broad memory maintenance occurred. Compared with the primary T-cell response, the secondary T-cell response was faster but weaker, reaching its peak on day 5 rather than on day 15.

This clonotype was counted between two and nine times. The antigen it recognizes is unknown. No quality values exist for individual bases; no much larger clone is one base distant. TCRdb lists the instrument as Illumina NovaSeq 6000. TCR cDNA was made using 5'RACE template switching, a step that added a universal primer site and unique molecular identifiers. Priming for cDNA synthesis came from both the TCR alpha and TCR beta constant segments. Two PCR steps were used to amplify libraries, with sample barcodes and sequencing adapters being added in the second step. Libraries were sequenced on Illumina HiSeq 2500 (2x100 bp) or NovaSeq (2x150 bp). The published analysis was carried out like this. Reads were demultiplexed and collapsed into UMI consensus sequences with MIGEC, and V(D)J alignment was performed with MiXCR. Using edgeR on replicate PBMC samples, clonotypes were called vaccine-responding if FDR was below 0.01 and the log2 fold change was above 5 up to day 15. Bulk clonotypes were assigned CD4 or CD8 identity according to which sequenced CD4 or CD8 repertoire held them at higher abundance. The raw public reads went through TCRdb reprocessing: fastp at Q25, MiXCR clone calling, in-frame beta chains kept. Rows matching on CDR3 protein sequence are summarized as one entry with the most common DNA and genes. The V and J calls and clone size come from TCRdb's table, not from the authors' own analysis. In this sample the table shows about 330,000 distinct CDR3 sequences, about 4% of which occur a single time. 20% to 25% of the sample is in the top ten clones.

The treatment or condition label of this sample denotes: live attenuated yellow fever vaccine strain. Two biological replicates of bulk PBMCs were collected at each blood-draw timepoint. PBMCs were isolated from peripheral blood using a standard Ficoll-Paque protocol. TriZol was used to extract RNA from bulk PBMCs, from CD4 and CD8 fractions, and from dextramer-positive and dextramer-negative fractions. Counted from cysteine to phenylalanine, this CDR3 has 16 amino acids. The only DNA kept is the CDR3, 48 bases in frame from the first base. For CDR1 and CDR2, the germline V gene lists SGHRS and YFSETQ. At the junction V is shortened by 1 base and J by 0 bases, with 13 bases in between.

The starting material was PBMCs, obtained 5 days after the yellow fever booster vaccination. This chain joins TRBV5-1 to TRBJ1-1, and the D gene may be TRBD1, 6 bases matching. The TCR comes from a man aged 18-30 years who received the YFV17D yellow fever vaccine. CDR3 sequence: CASSLTGGALNTEAFF. In nucleotide form, the sequence is TGCGCCAGCAGCTTGACCGGGGGGGCTTTGAACACTGAAGCTTTCTTT.